This passage covers 13 T cell receptor beta chains from one sample sequenced in a study of a mutant IDH1 vaccine in newly diagnosed glioma. Regarding time point: baseline, week 1 (first vaccination visit). Treatment indicated: pre-vaccination baseline after standard-of-care therapy. Produced via immunoSEQ multiplex PCR; TCRdb's table is partial and in-frame only. This sample carries roughly 84,000 clones, roughly 82% of them seen once, and the ten largest clones take 5% to 5.5%. The material sequenced was PBMCs, taken from a glioma patient treated with radiotherapy, temozolomide or both. The receptors were gathered from a man aged 35-49 years with glioma. Some clones in this sample may be carry-over from other donors' samples.

This clone was detected only a few times. The rearrangement links TRBV5-6 to TRBJ2-3; 13 nucleotides align to TRBD2. This CDR3 is 16 amino acids long. The V segment lost 2 bases and the J segment 2 bases; nucleotides outside the gene matches: 2. Germline CDR1 is SGHDT and CDR2 is YYEEEE. The CDR3 nucleotides read TGTGCCAGCAGCTTACTAGCGGGGGGGTACACAGATACGCAGTATTTT. Amino acids: CASSLLAGGYTDTQYF.

The rearrangement uses TRBV4-1 and TRBJ1-1, with D perhaps matching TRBD1 (5 bases). The CDR3 spans 11 residues. Trimming cost V 8 bases and J 4 bases, with 8 bases left between them. Germline V lookup: CDR1 MGHRA, CDR2 YSYEKL. CDR3 coding DNA: TGCGCCAGCGGGAGGGGCACTGAAGCTTTCTTT. Its translation: CASGRGTEAFF.

The chain combines TRBV15 with TRBJ2-4, with 7 positions matching TRBD2. With V trimmed by 6 bases and J by 2 bases, 7 bases remained unmatched. Per the germline V gene, CDR1 is LNHNV and CDR2 is YYDKDF (reference sequence). CDR3 size: 15 residues. The CDR3 DNA sequence: TGTGCCACCAGTCTGGGGGGGTACCCCAAAAACATTCAGTACTTC. It translates to CATSLGGYPKNIQYF.

This chain connects TRBV4-1 to TRBJ2-2; D is possibly TRBD1 or TRBD2 (5 bases each). CDR1 is MGHRA, CDR2 YSYEKL, per germline. The CDR3 is made up of 15 amino acids. V gave up 4 bases and J gave up 6 bases, with 15 bases separating them. This CDR3 is CASSPPPRGPGELFF. CDR3 bases: TGCGCCAGCAGCCCCCCCCCACGGGGCCCCGGGGAGCTGTTTTTT.

A few counts support this clone. The chain combines TRBV30 with TRBJ1-5, with a possible D match to TRBD1 (6 bases). V shed 5 bases and J shed 3 bases, with 11 bases lying between them. This CDR3 has 13 residues. Looked up from germline, CDR1 is GTSNPN and CDR2 is SVGIG (reference sequence). CDR3 nucleotides: TGTGCCTGGGGCAACAGGGACAATCAGCCCCAGCATTTT. Translation: CAWGNRDNQPQHF.

The chain is built from TRBV27 and TRBJ1-5, with 8 bases identical to TRBD1. Germline V lookup: CDR1 MNHEY, CDR2 SMNVEV (reference sequence). Trimming at V came to 5 bases and at J to 4 bases, leaving 4 bases not matched to a gene. The CDR3 covers 14 residues. The CDR3 region has the DNA TGTGCCAGCAGTCCCTGGACAGGGAATCAGCCCCAGCATTTT. Translating gives CASSPWTGNQPQHF.

CDR3 bases: TGCAGCCTCGGGGGGAGCTCCTACAATGAGCAGTTCTTC. It encodes CSLGGSSYNEQFF. The chain employs TRBV29-1 and TRBJ2-1; 7 nucleotides agree with TRBD2. Germline values: CDR1 SQVTM, CDR2 ANQGSEA. The CDR3 runs to 13 residues. With V trimmed by 8 bases and J by 0 bases, 4 bases remained unmatched.

The chain couples TRBV5-1 to TRBJ1-2; TRBD1 might be the D (5 bases). The V gene's germline CDR1 is SGHRS and CDR2 YFSETQ. CDR3 length equals 13 residues. V lost 3 bases and J 5 bases, leaving 11 bases between the germline ends. CDR3 protein: CASSYGGAYGYTF. CDR3 DNA: TGCGCCAGCAGCTACGGTGGGGCGTATGGCTACACCTTC.

The V gene is TRBV10-1, the J gene TRBJ2-1; 8 positions match TRBD1. The germline gives CDR1 WNHNN, CDR2 SYGVQD (reference sequence). CDR3 length: 14 amino acids. V dropped 0 bases and J dropped 10; count of bases not matched to a gene: 5. CDR3 amino acids: CASSESGTGREQFF. CDR3 in DNA: TGCGCCAGCAGTGAGTCAGGGACAGGACGAGAGCAGTTCTTC.

The J gene is TRBJ2-3, the V gene TRBV2, with D tentatively TRBD2 (6 bases). The V gene lost 6 bases and the J gene lost 1 base, with 20 bases spanning the gap. CDR1 is SNHLY, CDR2 FYNNEI, per germline. The CDR3 sequence is 17 residues long. The CDR3 protein is CASSQPLWRDRTDTQYF. The CDR3, as DNA: TGTGCCAGCAGCCAACCACTTTGGCGGGATCGCACAGATACGCAGTATTTT. Full variable domain (remainder filled in from reference TRBV2 and TRBJ2-3): EPEVTQTPSHQVTQMGQEVILRCVPISNHLYFYWYRQILGQKVEFLVSFYNNEISEKSEIFDDQFSVERPDGSNFTLKIRSTKLEDSAMYFCASSQPLWRDRTDTQYFGPGTRLTVL.

This clone has a single count. V usage is TRBV2 and J usage is TRBJ1-3, with TRBD1 as a possible D gene (6 bases). The CDR3 totals 14 residues. Germline assignment: CDR1 SNHLY and CDR2 FYNNEI. The V end was cut by 7 bases, the J end by 0 bases, with 10 bases between. Written as DNA, the CDR3 is TGTGCCAGCACGGCGACAGGCTCTGGAAACACCATATATTTT. Translation: CASTATGSGNTIYF.

This chain connects TRBV7-2 to TRBJ1-5; D unclear. Trimming took off 2 bases at V and 1 base at J, with 6 bases between the two ends. CDR3 length equals 14 residues. Per the germline V gene, CDR1 is SGHTA and CDR2 is FQGNSA. The CDR3 bases are TGTGCCAGCAGCTTAAAGTCCAGCAATCAGCCCCAGCATTTT. Protein product: CASSLKSSNQPQHF.

V usage is TRBV10-1 and J usage is TRBJ1-6, with unresolved D. The germline V and J ends were trimmed by 0 bases and 7 bases, with 7 bases remaining between them. The CDR3 sequence is 14 residues long. Germline V CDR1 and CDR2: WNHNN, SYGVQD (reference sequence). The CDR3 spells CASSESGLNSPLHF. The CDR3, as DNA: TGCGCCAGCAGTGAGTCGGGGTTAAATTCACCCCTCCACTTT.